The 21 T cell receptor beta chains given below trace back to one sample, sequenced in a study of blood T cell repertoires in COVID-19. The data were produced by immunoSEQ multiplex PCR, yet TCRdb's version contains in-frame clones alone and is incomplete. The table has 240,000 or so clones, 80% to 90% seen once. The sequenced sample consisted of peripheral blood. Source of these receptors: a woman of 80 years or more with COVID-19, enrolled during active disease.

CDR3 in amino acids: CASSRDSGNQPQHF. Written as DNA, the CDR3 is TGCGCCAGTAGTAGGGACAGTGGGAATCAGCCCCAGCATTTT. The chain uses TRBV5-1 and TRBJ1-5; 7 positions match TRBD1. V gave up 8 bases and J gave up 4 bases; unmatched junction bases: 9. CDR3 size: 14 residues. The germline CDR1 and CDR2 sequences are SGHRS and YFSETQ.

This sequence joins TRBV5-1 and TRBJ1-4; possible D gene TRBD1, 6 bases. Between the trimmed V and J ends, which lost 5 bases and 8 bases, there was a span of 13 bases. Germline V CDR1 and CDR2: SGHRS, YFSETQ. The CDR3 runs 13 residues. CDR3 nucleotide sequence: TGCGCCAGCAGGGACAGTTTAGGGGAAAAACTGTTTTTT. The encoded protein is CASRDSLGEKLFF. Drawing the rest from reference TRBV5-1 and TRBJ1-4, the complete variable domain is KAGVTQTPRYLIKTRGQQVTLSCSPISGHRSVSWYQQTPGQGLQFLFEYFSETQRNKGNFPGRFSGRQFSNSRSEMNVSTLELGDSALYLCASRDSLGEKLFFGSGTQLSVL.

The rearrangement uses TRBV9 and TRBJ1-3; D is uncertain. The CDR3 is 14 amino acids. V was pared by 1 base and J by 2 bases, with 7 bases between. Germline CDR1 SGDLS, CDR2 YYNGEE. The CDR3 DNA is TGTGCCAGCAGCGTATCTCGTGCTGGAAACACCATATATTTT. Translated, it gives CASSVSRAGNTIYF.

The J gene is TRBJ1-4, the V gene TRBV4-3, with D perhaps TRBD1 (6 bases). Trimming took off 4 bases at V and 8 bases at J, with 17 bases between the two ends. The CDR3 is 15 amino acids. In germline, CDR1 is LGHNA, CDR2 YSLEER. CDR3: CASSPQDRKEEKLFF. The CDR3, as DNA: TGCGCCAGCAGCCCCCAAGACAGGAAGGAGGAAAAACTGTTTTTT.

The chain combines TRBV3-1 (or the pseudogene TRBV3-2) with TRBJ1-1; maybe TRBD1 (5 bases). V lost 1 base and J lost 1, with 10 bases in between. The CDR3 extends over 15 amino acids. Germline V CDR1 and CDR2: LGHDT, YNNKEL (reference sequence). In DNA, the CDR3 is TGTGCCAGCAGCCAAGGTTGGGGCCAGAACACTGAAGCTTTCTTT. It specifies CASSQGWGQNTEAFF.

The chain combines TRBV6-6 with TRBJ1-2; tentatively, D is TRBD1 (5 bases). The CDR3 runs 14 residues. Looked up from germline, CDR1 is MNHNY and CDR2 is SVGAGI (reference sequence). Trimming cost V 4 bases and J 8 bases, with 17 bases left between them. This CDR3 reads CASSSARDAGGYTF. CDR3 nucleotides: TGTGCCAGCAGTTCCGCCCGGGACGCGGGGGGCTACACCTTC.

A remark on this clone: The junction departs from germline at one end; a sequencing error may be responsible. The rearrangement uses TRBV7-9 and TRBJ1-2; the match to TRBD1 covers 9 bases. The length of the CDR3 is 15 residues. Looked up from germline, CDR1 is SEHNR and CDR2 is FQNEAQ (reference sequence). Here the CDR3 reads CASTPGQGSKYGYTF. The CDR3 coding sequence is TGTGCCAGCACACCGGGACAGGGATCTAAGTATGGCTACACCTTC.

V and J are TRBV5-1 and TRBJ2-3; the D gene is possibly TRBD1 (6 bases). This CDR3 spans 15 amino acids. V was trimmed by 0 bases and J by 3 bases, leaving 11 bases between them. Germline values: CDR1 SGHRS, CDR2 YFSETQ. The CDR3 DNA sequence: TGCGCCAGCAGCTTGGTACAGGGAAGTACAGATACGCAGTATTTT. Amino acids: CASSLVQGSTDTQYF.

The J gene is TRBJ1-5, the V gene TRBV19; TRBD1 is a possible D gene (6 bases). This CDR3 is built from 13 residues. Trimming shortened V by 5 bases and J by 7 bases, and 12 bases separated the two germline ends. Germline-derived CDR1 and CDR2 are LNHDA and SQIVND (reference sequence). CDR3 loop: CASSPTGFQPQHF. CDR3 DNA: TGTGCCAGTAGTCCTACAGGGTTCCAGCCCCAGCATTTT. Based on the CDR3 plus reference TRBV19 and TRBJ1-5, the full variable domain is DGGITQSPKYLFRKEGQNVTLSCEQNLNHDAMYWYRQDPGQGLRLIYYSQIVNDFQKGDIAEGYSVSREKKESFPLTVTSAQKNPTAFYLCASSPTGFQPQHFGDGTRLSIL.

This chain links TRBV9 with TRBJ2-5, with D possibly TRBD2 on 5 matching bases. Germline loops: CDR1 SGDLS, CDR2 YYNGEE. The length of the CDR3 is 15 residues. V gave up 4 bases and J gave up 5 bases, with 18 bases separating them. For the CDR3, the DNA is TGTGCCAGCAGCCCCCCCGGGGTTGGCGGGGAGACCCAGTACTTC. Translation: CASSPPGVGGETQYF.

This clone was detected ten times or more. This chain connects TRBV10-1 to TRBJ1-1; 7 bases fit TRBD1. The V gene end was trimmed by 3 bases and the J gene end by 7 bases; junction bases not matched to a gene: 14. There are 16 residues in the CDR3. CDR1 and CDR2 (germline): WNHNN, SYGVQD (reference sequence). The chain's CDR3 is CASSDSAKGANGEAFF. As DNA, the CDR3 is TGCGCCAGCAGTGACTCCGCAAAGGGGGCGAATGGTGAAGCTTTCTTT.

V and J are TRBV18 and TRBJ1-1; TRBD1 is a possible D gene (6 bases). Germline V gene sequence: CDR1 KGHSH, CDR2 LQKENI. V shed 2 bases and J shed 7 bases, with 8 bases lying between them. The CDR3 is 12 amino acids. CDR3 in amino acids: CASSPGQIEAFF. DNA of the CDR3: TGTGCCAGCTCACCAGGACAGATTGAAGCTTTCTTT.

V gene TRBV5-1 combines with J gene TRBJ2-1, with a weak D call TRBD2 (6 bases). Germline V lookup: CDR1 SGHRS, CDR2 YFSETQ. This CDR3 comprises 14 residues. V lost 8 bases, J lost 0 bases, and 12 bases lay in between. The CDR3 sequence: CASRAGDSYNEQFF. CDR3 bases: TGCGCCAGTAGAGCGGGCGACTCCTACAATGAGCAGTTCTTC. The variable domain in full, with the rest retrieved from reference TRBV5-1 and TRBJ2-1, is KAGVTQTPRYLIKTRGQQVTLSCSPISGHRSVSWYQQTPGQGLQFLFEYFSETQRNKGNFPGRFSGRQFSNSRSEMNVSTLELGDSALYLCASRAGDSYNEQFFGPGTRLTVL.

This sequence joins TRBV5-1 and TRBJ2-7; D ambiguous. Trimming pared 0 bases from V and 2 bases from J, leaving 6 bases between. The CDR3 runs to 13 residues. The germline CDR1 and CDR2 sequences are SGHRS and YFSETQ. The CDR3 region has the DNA TGCGCCAGCAGCTTGGCGTATGCCTACGAGCAGTACTTC. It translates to CASSLAYAYEQYF. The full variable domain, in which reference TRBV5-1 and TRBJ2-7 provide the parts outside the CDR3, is KAGVTQTPRYLIKTRGQQVTLSCSPISGHRSVSWYQQTPGQGLQFLFEYFSETQRNKGNFPGRFSGRQFSNSRSEMNVSTLELGDSALYLCASSLAYAYEQYFGPGTRLTVT.

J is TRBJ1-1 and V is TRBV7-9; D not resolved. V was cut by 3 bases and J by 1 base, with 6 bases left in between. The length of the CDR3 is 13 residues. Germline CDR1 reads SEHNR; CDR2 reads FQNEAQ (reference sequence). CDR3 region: CASSFVGNTEAFF. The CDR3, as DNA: TGTGCCAGCAGCTTTGTCGGGAACACTGAAGCTTTCTTT.

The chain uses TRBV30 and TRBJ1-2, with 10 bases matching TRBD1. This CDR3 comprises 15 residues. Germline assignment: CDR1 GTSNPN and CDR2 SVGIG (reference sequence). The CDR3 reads CASTGTGASGYGYTF. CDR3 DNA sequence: TGTGCTTCGACCGGGACAGGGGCATCTGGCTATGGCTACACCTTC.

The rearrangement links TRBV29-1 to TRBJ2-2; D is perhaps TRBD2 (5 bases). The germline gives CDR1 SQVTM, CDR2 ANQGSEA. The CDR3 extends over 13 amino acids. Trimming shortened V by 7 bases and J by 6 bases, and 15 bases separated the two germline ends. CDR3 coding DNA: TGCAGCGCGGATCCCTCCGGGGCCGGGGAGCTGTTTTTT. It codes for CSADPSGAGELFF.

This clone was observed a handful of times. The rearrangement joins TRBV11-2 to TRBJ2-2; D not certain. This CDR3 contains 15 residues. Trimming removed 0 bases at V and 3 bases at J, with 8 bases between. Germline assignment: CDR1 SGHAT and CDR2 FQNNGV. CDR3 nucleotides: TGTGCCAGCAGCTTAGAGTCGGAGTACACCGGGGAGCTGTTTTTT. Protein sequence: CASSLESEYTGELFF.

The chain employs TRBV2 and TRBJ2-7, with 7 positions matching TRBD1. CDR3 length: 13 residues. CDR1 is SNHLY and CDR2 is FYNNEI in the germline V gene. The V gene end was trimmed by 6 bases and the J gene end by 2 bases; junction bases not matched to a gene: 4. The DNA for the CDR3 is TGTGCCAGCAGAGACAGGGTACCCTACGAGCAGTACTTC. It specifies CASRDRVPYEQYF. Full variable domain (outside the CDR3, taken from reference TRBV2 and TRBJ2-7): EPEVTQTPSHQVTQMGQEVILRCVPISNHLYFYWYRQILGQKVEFLVSFYNNEISEKSEIFDDQFSVERPDGSNFTLKIRSTKLEDSAMYFCASRDRVPYEQYFGPGTRLTVT.

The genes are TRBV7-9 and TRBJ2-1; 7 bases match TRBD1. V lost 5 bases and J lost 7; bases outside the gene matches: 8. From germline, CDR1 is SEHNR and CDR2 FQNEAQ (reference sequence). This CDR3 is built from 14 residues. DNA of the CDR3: TGTGCCAGCAGCCAACCGGACAGGAAGAATGAGCAGTTCTTC. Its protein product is CASSQPDRKNEQFF.

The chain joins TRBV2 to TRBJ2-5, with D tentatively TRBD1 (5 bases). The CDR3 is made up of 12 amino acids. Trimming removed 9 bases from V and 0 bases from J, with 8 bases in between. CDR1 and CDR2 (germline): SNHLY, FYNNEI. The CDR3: CARQAYQETQYF. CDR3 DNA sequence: TGTGCCAGACAGGCGTACCAAGAGACCCAGTACTTC. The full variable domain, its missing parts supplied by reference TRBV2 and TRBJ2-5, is EPEVTQTPSHQVTQMGQEVILRCVPISNHLYFYWYRQILGQKVEFLVSFYNNEISEKSEIFDDQFSVERPDGSNFTLKIRSTKLEDSAMYFCARQAYQETQYFGPGTRLLVL.